The T cell receptor beta chain described here comes from a study of regulatory T cells in long-lasting Graves disease. Looking at the study overall: Duration of antithyroid drug therapy among newly diagnosed Graves' patients was under 3 months.

In its sample, this clonotype was seen many times. The antigen remains unidentified. The V end lost 4 bases, the J end lost 2 bases, and 14 bases lay between the germline ends. Looked up from germline, CDR1 is SGHNT and CDR2 is YENEEA. This CDR3 region has 15 residues. Whole-study findings and limits: Clonotypes that were public and shared totalled about 2,500 in persistent patients versus around 1,000 in new patients.

Through Arm-PCR of CDR3 regions and iRepertoire HTBI primers, TCR beta libraries were built. TCRdb passed the multiplex PCR reads through MiXCR, listing each CDR3 protein once. The sample includes about 540,000 distinct CDR3 sequences, approximately 13% of them seen just once. As for time point: newly diagnosed GD, antithyroid drugs for less than 3 months. Following extraction of RNA from PBMCs, that RNA was used to make the TCR library. In addition, the sample was reused for a study of T cells in Graves' hyperthyroidism and ophthalmopathy. That study reports: In blood, most of the thyroid clonotypes expanded above 0.001 were also present.

This clonotype originated in a man aged 30-40 years with Graves disease. The sample consisted of peripheral blood mononuclear cells (PBMCs), taken at new diagnosis, from a patient treated with antithyroid drugs. V and J are TRBV11-3 and TRBJ2-5; no firm D call. The CDR3 reads CASSYRGWAQETQYF. The CDR3 DNA follows: TGTGCCAGCAGCTATAGAGGATGGGCTCAAGAGACCCAGTACTTC.